Shown below are 3 T cell receptor beta chains from a single sample sequenced in a study of post-analysis software for immune sequencing data. General study findings and limits: Several TRBV segments were more frequent in patients than controls; TRBV5-6, TRBV5-1 and TRBV20-1 belonged to this group.

TCR beta cDNA libraries had unique molecular identifiers. Each CDR3 protein is one row after TCRdb ran MiXCR on the PCR reads. Seen here are roughly 670,000 distinct CDR3 sequences, more than 50% observed once, and the top ten hold 11%. No antigen has been identified for these receptors. The sample taken for sequencing was blood. These receptors all come from a girl aged 2-10 years with multiple sclerosis.

This clonotype was counted a few times. This rearrangement joins TRBV4-1 to TRBJ2-1; 9 nucleotides line up with TRBD2. The CDR3 totals 14 residues. V trimming: 6 bases; J trimming: 5 bases; junction bases outside the gene matches: 5. Germline V gene lookup returns CDR1 MGHRA and CDR2 YSYEKL. The CDR3 nucleotides are TGCGCCAGCAGATCGGCTAGCGGGAACAATGAGCAGTTCTTC. Translating gives CASRSASGNNEQFF.

V gene TRBV29-1 combines with J gene TRBJ2-5; D might be TRBD1 or TRBD2, each matching 6 bases. CDR1 and CDR2 from the germline V gene are SQVTM and ANQGSEA. The length of the CDR3 is 15 residues. The germline V and J ends were trimmed by 6 bases and 9 bases, with 26 bases remaining between them. The CDR3 region has the DNA TGCAGCGTCGCTAGGGGGGCCGGGTACGAGAGGGCCCAGTACTTC. Translation gives CSVARGAGYERAQYF.

The chain recombines TRBV12-3 or TRBV12-4 with TRBJ1-6, with TRBD1 identical over 7 bases. With 7 bases clipped from V and 7 bases from J, the junction kept 10 bases outside the gene matches. This CDR3 has 15 amino acids. The CDR3 DNA follows: TGTGCCAGCAAAGGGACAGCCGACGGGAATTCACCCCTCCACTTT. As protein: CASKGTADGNSPLHF.